This T cell receptor (beta chain) derives from a study of blood T cell repertoires in COVID-19. Study-wide context: Some COVID-19 samples were acute and others convalescent; all came from the United States, Italy and Spain. T cells, B-cell-depleted T cells, or PBMCs supplied cDNA or gDNA.

Germline CDR1 is LNHDA and CDR2 is SQIVND (reference sequence). V was trimmed by 10 bases and J by 2 bases, leaving 18 bases between them. The CDR3 totals 15 residues. Using immunoSEQ multiplex PCR, the repertoire was profiled, and TCRdb retains in-frame clones only, with some absent. This table holds about 370,000 clones, over 75% found once. Input material: peripheral blood. This TCR was sampled from a woman under 40 with COVID-19, enrolled during active disease. The V gene is TRBV19, the J gene TRBJ1-5; weak D call: TRBD1 (6 bases). The CDR3 sequence is CATQDWGRGNQPQHF. Here the CDR3 DNA reads TGTGCCACCCAAGATTGGGGGCGAGGCAATCAGCCCCAGCATTTT. The full variable domain, with the rest looked up from reference TRBV19 and TRBJ1-5, is DGGITQSPKYLFRKEGQNVTLSCEQNLNHDAMYWYRQDPGQGLRLIYYSQIVNDFQKGDIAEGYSVSREKKESFPLTVTSAQKNPTAFYLCATQDWGRGNQPQHFGDGTRLSIL.